A selection of T cell receptor beta chains follows, all from one sample in a study of cytomegalovirus exposure and HLA in healthy donors. The table came from immunoSEQ multiplex PCR; TCRdb's copy has only in-frame clones and leaves some out. In the table there are 150,000 to 200,000 clones, just over 75% of which are singletons. Input material: PBMCs. The receptor set was obtained from a woman between 40 and 55 years old in good health and CMV-seronegative. The CDR3 runs from the conserved cysteine through the conserved F or W. A D gene is named only where the DNA matches it firmly. Clone size is shown for a subset of rows, as once, few, many or a class of expanded clone.

>-|TRBJ1-1|-|TRBV5-1
TGCGCCAGCAGCTTTCAGGGTGTGAACACTGAAGCTTTCTTT
CASSFQGVNTEAFF
>TRBD2|TRBJ2-1|-|TRBV5-1
TGCGCCAGCAGCTTCGCGGGAGGGAGGGATGAGCAGTTCTTC
CASSFAGGRDEQFF
>-|TRBJ1-4|few|TRBV28
TGTGCCAGCAGTTTGTACGGACGGGGTGAAAAACTGTTTTTT
CASSLYGRGEKLFF
>-|TRBJ2-1|once|TRBV27
TGTGCCAGCAGTTTCGGCAATGAGCAGTTCTTC
CASSFGNEQFF
>TRBD2|TRBJ2-7|-|TRBV5-4
TGTGCCAGCAGCTTTCGGGAGGGCTCCTACGAGCAGTACTTC
CASSFREGSYEQYF
>TRBD1|TRBJ2-3|-|TRBV5-1
TGCGCCAGCAGCTTGGGGGGACAGGGGGCATCAGATACGCAGTATTTT
CASSLGGQGASDTQYF
>TRBD2|TRBJ2-1|-|TRBV6-6
TGTGCCAGCAGTCCGGGACTAGCGGGAGAGGATGAGCAGTTCTTC
CASSPGLAGEDEQFF
>-|TRBJ1-2|-|TRBV7-9
TGTGCCAGCAGTCCCGGGACAAGAAGCTATGGCTACACCTTC
CASSPGTRSYGYTF
>TRBD1|TRBJ2-7|-|TRBV6-6
TGTGCCAGCGTCAGGGGGACGTGGTACGAGCAGTACTTC
CASVRGTWYEQYF
>-|TRBJ2-7|-|TRBV11-2
TGTGCCAGCAGCTTAGGCGGGACCTCCTACGAGCAGTACTTC
CASSLGGTSYEQYF
>TRBD2|TRBJ2-5|-|TRBV5-1
TGCGCCAGCAGCTTGGATGTAGCGGGAGGAAGAGAGACCCAGTACTTC
CASSLDVAGGRETQYF
>TRBD2|TRBJ2-7|-|TRBV7-9
TGTGCCAGCAGCTTAGGGGGAGGGGCCGAGCAGTACTTC
CASSLGGGAEQYF
>-|TRBJ1-1|-|TRBV6-4
TGTGCCAGTCACAGGGTTGGGGTGGCTTTCTTT
CASHRVGVAFF
>TRBD2|TRBJ2-5|-|TRBV11-2
TGTGCCAGCAGCTTTGGGCCTAGCGGGAGGCCCTCCCAAGAGACCCAGTACTTC
CASSFGPSGRPSQETQYF
>-|TRBJ1-5|-|TRBV27
TGTGCCACCCGGGTTAGTGGGAGCAATCAGCCCCAGCATTTT
CATRVSGSNQPQHF
>-|TRBJ2-7|-|TRBV11-2
TGTGCCAGCAGCTTAGACTCACACTACGAGCAGTACTTC
CASSLDSHYEQYF
>-|TRBJ2-1|-|TRBV18
TGTGCCAGCTCACCCGCGACTGGATACAATGAGCAGTTCTTC
CASSPATGYNEQFF
>-|TRBJ2-7|-|TRBV28
TGTGCCAGCAGCCAGAACTACGAGCAGTACTTC
CASSQNYEQYF
>-|TRBJ2-7|once|TRBV5-6
TGTGCCAGCAGCTTGCAGGGCGAGCAGTACTTC
CASSLQGEQYF
>TRBD1|TRBJ2-7|-|TRBV14
TGTGCCAGCAGCCGGGACAGGGGTGTGGAGCAGTACTTC
CASSRDRGVEQYF
>-|TRBJ2-3|-|TRBV7-9
TGTGCCAGCAGCTTAGAAAAGCCTACCATAGATACGCAGTATTTT
CASSLEKPTIDTQYF
>-|TRBJ2-3|-|TRBV2
TGTGCCAGCAGGATCGGGACTAGCACAGATACGCAGTATTTT
CASRIGTSTDTQYF
>-|TRBJ1-5|-|TRBV28
TGTGCCAGCAGTCCCCCGGGGCAGCCCCAGCATTTT
CASSPPGQPQHF
>-|TRBJ1-3|-|TRBV7-8
TGTGCCAGCAGCCCGCGGGGGACTGGAAACACCATATATTTT
CASSPRGTGNTIYF
>-|TRBJ2-7|-|TRBV21-1
TGTGCCAGCAGCTTAGGGGGGGGACAGGACCCCTACGAGCAGTACTTC
CASSLGGGQDPYEQYF
>TRBD2|TRBJ2-5|-|TRBV30
TGTGCCTGGACGGGGGGTAGCGGCAAAGAGACCCAGTACTTC
CAWTGGSGKETQYF
>-|TRBJ1-2|few|TRBV7-3
TGTGCCAGCAGCTCAATCGGGCAGGGAGGCTATGGCTACACCTTC
CASSSIGQGGYGYTF
>-|TRBJ1-4|-|TRBV28
TGTGCCAGCACACGCGCAACTAATGAAAAACTGTTTTTT
CASTRATNEKLFF
>TRBD2|TRBJ2-7|-|TRBV7-8
TGTGCCAGCAGCCGAGGGGGGGCGGGAGGGGACGAGCAGTACTTC
CASSRGGAGGDEQYF
>TRBD1|TRBJ2-1|-|TRBV9
TGTGCCAGCAGTTATGGGGACAGCAACAATGAGCAGTTCTTC
CASSYGDSNNEQFF
>-|TRBJ1-2|few|TRBV18
TGTGCCAGCTCACCAGTAAATCGAGCCCTAGCTAACTATGGCTACACCTTC
CASSPVNRALANYGYTF
>-|TRBJ2-7|once|TRBV5-6
TGTGCCAGTTTTACCGTAGGACTCACCTCCTACGAGCAGTACTTC
CASFTVGLTSYEQYF
>-|TRBJ2-7|-|TRBV6-1
TGTGCCAGCAGGGCCGTGCGGTTTTCCTACGAGCAGTACTTC
CASRAVRFSYEQYF
>TRBD1|TRBJ1-2|-|TRBV10-3
TGTGCCATCAGTGAGTCCACCGGACAGGGGGCAGTCGGCGGCTACACCTTC
CAISESTGQGAVGGYTF
>TRBD1|TRBJ1-2|-|TRBV28
TGTGCCAGCAGACCGGGACAGGGAGAAGGCTATGGCTACACCTTC
CASRPGQGEGYGYTF